This TCR beta chain was recovered during a study of chemoradiotherapy in HPV16-positive cancers. Study details: Functional T-cell assays on two HPV16-positive patients' cells defined candidate HPV-specific clones and common TCR motifs.

Concerning this clone itself: What it binds is unknown.

The CDR3 consists of 11 residues. Germline V gives CDR1 PRHDT, CDR2 FYEKMQ (reference sequence). Trimming took off 11 bases at V and 4 bases at J, with 9 bases between the two ends. Over chemoradiotherapy, repertoires were sampled more than once. TCRdb's table, derived via immunoSEQ multiplex PCR, lists solely in-frame clones and lacks some. The sample lists some 12,000 clones; about 87% were seen once. General study points: During treatment, candidate HPV-specific clones and E7-related motifs expanded in tumor. The functional HPV-specific definition rests on just a couple of HPV16-positive patients.

This receptor was taken from a human donor with HPV-associated anogenital cancer. Specimen: blood, collected from a patient who underwent chemoradiotherapy. The chain links TRBV13 to TRBJ1-5, with D perhaps matching TRBD1 (5 bases). The CDR3 DNA follows: TGTGCCGACACAGGTAATCAGCCCCAGCATTTT. This encodes CADTGNQPQHF.